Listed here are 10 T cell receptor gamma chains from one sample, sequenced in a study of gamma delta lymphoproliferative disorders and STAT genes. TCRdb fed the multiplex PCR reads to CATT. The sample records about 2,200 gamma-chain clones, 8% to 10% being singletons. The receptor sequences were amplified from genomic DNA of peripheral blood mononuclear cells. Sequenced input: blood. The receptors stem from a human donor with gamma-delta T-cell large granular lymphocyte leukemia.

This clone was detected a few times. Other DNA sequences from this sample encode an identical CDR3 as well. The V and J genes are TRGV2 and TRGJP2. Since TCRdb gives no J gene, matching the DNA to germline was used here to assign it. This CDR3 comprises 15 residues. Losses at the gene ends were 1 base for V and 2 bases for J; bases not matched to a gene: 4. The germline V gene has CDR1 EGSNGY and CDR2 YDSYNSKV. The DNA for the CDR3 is TGTGCCACCTGGGACGGCCTCAGTAGTGATTGGATCAAGACGTTT. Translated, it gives CATWDGLSSDWIKTF.

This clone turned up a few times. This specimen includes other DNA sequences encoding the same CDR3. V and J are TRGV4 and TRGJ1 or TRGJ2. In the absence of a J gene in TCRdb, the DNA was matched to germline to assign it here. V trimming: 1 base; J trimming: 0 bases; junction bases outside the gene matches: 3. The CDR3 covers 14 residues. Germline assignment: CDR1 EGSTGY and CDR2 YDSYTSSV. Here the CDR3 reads CATWDGSNYYKKLF. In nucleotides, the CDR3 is TGTGCCACCTGGGATGGCTCGAATTATTATAAGAAACTCTTT.

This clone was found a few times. The CDR3 DNA is TGTGCCACCTGGGATAGCTATTATAAGAAACTCTTT. Residues: CATWDSYYKKLF. This chain connects TRGV8 to TRGJ1 or TRGJ2. Assignment of the J gene here rests on matching the DNA to germline, because TCRdb gives none. Per germline, CDR1 VENAVY and CDR2 YDSYNSRV. The V gene end was trimmed by 1 base and the J gene end by 4 bases; junction bases not matched to a gene: 1. The CDR3 consists of 12 residues.

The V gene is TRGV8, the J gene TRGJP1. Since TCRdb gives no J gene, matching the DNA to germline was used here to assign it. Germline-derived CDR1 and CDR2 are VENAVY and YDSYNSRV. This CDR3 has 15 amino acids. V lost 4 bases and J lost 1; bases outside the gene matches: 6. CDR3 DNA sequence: TGTGCCACCTGGGACGAGATTACCACTGGTTGGTTCAAGATATTT. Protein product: CATWDEITTGWFKIF.

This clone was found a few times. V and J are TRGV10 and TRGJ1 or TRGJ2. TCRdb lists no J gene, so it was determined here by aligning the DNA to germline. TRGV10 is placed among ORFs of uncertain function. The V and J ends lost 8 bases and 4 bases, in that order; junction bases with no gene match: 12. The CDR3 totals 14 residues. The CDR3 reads CAAWDPIRYYKKLF. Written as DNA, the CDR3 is TGTGCTGCGTGGGATCCCATTAGATATTATAAGAAACTCTTT.

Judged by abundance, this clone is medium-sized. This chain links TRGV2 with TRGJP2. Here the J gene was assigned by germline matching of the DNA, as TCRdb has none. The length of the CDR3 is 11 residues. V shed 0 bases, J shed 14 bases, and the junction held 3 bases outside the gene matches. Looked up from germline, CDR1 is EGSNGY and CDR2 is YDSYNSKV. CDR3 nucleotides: TGTGCCACCTGGGACGGGCGAATCAAGACGTTT. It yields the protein CATWDGRIKTF.

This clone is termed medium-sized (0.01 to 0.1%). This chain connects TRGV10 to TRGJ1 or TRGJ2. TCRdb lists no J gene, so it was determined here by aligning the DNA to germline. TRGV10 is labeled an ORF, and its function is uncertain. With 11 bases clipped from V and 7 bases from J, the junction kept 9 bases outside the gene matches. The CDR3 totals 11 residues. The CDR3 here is CAAVMDYKKLF. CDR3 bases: TGTGCTGCGGTCATGGACTATAAGAAACTCTTT.

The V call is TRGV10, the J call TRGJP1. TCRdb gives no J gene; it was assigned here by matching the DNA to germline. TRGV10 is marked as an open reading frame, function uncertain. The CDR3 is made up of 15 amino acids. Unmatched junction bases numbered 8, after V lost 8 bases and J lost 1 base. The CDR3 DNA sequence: TGTGCTGCGTGGGTTCCTTTTACCACTGGTTGGTTCAAGATATTT. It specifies CAAWVPFTTGWFKIF.

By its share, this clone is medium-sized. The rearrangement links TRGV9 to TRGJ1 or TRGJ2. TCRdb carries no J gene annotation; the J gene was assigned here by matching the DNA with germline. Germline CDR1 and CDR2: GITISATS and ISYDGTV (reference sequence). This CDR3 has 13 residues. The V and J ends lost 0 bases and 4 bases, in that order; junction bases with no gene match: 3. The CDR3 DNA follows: TGTGCCTTGTGGGAGGTGCAGTATTATAAGAAACTCTTT. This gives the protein CALWEVQYYKKLF.

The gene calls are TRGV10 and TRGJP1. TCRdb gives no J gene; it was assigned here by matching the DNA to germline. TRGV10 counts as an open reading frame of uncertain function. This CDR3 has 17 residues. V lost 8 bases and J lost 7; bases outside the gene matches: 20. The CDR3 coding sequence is TGTGCTGCGTGGGATTTGCCGGGACCCTACAATGGTTGGTTCAAGATATTT. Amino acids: CAAWDLPGPYNGWFKIF.